Each of the 18 T cell receptor beta chains below was sequenced from the same sample in a study of neurological immune-mediated disorders. TCRdb reanalysed the 5' RACE reads using MiXCR and keeps one entry per CDR3 protein. The sample has 50,000 or so distinct CDR3 sequences; less than 15% are singletons. Time point of the sample: longitudinal time-point 2. The specimen sequenced was PBMCs. The receptors originated from a male donor with HTLV-1-associated myelopathy (HAM/TSP).

This clonotype was found many times. The genes are TRBV18 and TRBJ2-7; TRBD1 might be the D (7 bases). V gave up 5 bases and J gave up 2 bases, with 13 bases separating them. The CDR3 runs to 14 residues. The V gene's germline CDR1 is KGHSH and CDR2 LQKENI. CDR3 DNA sequence: TGTGCCAGCTCAGGAGGGACAGCAACCTACGAGCAGTACTTC. It codes for CASSGGTATYEQYF.

Many counts were recorded for this clonotype. The chain carries TRBV12-3 or TRBV12-4 and TRBJ2-2, with 9 bases aligning to TRBD1. The V and J ends lost 4 bases and 6 bases, in that order; junction bases with no gene match: 9. The length of the CDR3 is 16 residues. CDR3 residues: CASSYPTGGVSGELFF. CDR3 in DNA: TGTGCCAGCAGTTATCCAACAGGGGGCGTATCCGGGGAGCTGTTTTTT.

This clonotype was counted ten times or more. The chain uses TRBV5-1 and TRBJ2-2; D unresolved. CDR1 SGHRS and CDR2 YFSETQ come from the germline V gene. The CDR3 length is 12 residues. The germline V and J ends were trimmed by 0 bases and 8 bases, with 5 bases remaining between them. CDR3 nucleotides: TGCGCCAGCAGCTTGGAAAGGGGGGAGCTGTTTTTT. Amino acid sequence: CASSLERGELFF.

DNA of the CDR3: TGTGCCAGCAACCCTAGGGGGGGGGACGAAAACACTGAAGCTTTCTTT. This codes for CASNPRGGDENTEAFF. The J gene is TRBJ1-1, the V gene TRBV7-9; tentatively, D is TRBD1 (6 bases). The CDR3 spans 16 residues. Germline V lookup: CDR1 SEHNR, CDR2 FQNEAQ (reference sequence). Trimming left V 7 bases short and J 2 bases short, with 20 bases between.

This clonotype has a count of ten or more. J is TRBJ2-3 and V is TRBV29-1; 9 nucleotides align to TRBD2. Germline loops: CDR1 SQVTM, CDR2 ANQGSEA. CDR3 length: 19 residues. V shed 3 bases, J shed 4 bases, and the junction held 20 bases outside the gene matches. The CDR3, as DNA: TGCAGCGTTGAGTCCCCACGGTTGAGCGGGGGGAGTTTGTCAGATACGCAGTATTTT. As protein: CSVESPRLSGGSLSDTQYF.

This clonotype was found many times. The chain joins TRBV7-6 to TRBJ2-2; 9 bases match TRBD2. This CDR3 is built from 16 residues. The V and J ends lost 5 bases and 6 bases, in that order; junction bases with no gene match: 10. Germline V gene data show CDR1 as SGHVS and CDR2 as FNYEAQ. This CDR3 is CASSTFGTSKSGELFF. For the CDR3, the DNA is TGTGCCAGCAGCACTTTCGGGACTAGCAAATCCGGGGAGCTGTTTTTT. Combining the CDR3 with reference TRBV7-6 and TRBJ2-2 gives the whole variable domain GAGVSQSPRYKVTKRGQDVALRCDPISGHVSLYWYRQALGQGPEFLTYFNYEAQQDKSGLPNDRFSAERPEGSISTLTIQRTEQRDSAMYRCASSTFGTSKSGELFFGEGSRLTVL.

This clonotype occurred a few times. The J gene is TRBJ2-7, the V gene TRBV14; D may be TRBD2 (5 bases). This CDR3 has 13 residues. The germline V and J ends were trimmed by 0 bases and 3 bases, with 6 bases remaining between them. Germline-derived CDR1 and CDR2 are SGHDN and FVKESK. DNA of the CDR3: TGTGCCAGCAGCCAAGATGGAGGCTACGAGCAGTACTTC. Its protein product is CASSQDGGYEQYF.

This clonotype appeared many times. The J gene is TRBJ1-1, the V gene TRBV6-6; possible D gene TRBD1, 5 bases. V was shortened by 7 bases and J by 11 bases, with 20 bases between the two germline ends. The CDR3 consists of 13 residues. Germline V gene sequence: CDR1 MNHNY, CDR2 SVGAGI (reference sequence). This CDR3 reads CASTRDGLGNAFF. The CDR3 DNA follows: TGTGCCAGCACCAGGGACGGACTCGGGAACGCTTTCTTT.

This clonotype occurred many times. V gene TRBV25-1 combines with J gene TRBJ2-5, with a weak D call TRBD2 (6 bases). Germline V lookup: CDR1 MGHDK, CDR2 SYGVNS. Trimming left V 2 bases short and J 5 bases short, with 15 bases between. The CDR3 totals 15 residues. For the CDR3, the DNA is TGTGCCAGCAGTGAAGAGGGCAGGGCGGGGGAGACCCAGTACTTC. It translates to CASSEEGRAGETQYF.

This chain joins TRBV6-5 and TRBJ1-2; D not resolved. Deletions cut 6 bases from V and 4 bases from J, with 6 bases between. CDR1 is MNHEY, CDR2 SVGAGI, per germline. This CDR3 is built from 11 residues. CDR3 sequence reads: CASRELYGYTF. The DNA for the CDR3 is TGTGCCAGCAGGGAACTCTATGGCTACACCTTC.

This clonotype was counted many times. The V and J genes are TRBV7-9 and TRBJ2-5; D is perhaps TRBD2 (5 bases). The V end lost 4 bases, the J end lost 4 bases, and 16 bases lay between the germline ends. CDR3 length: 15 residues. In germline, CDR1 is SEHNR, CDR2 FQNEAQ (reference sequence). In nucleotides, the CDR3 is TGTGCCAGCAGCTCTAGAGGGAGTGGGCGAGAGACCCAGTACTTC. Protein sequence: CASSSRGSGRETQYF.

At least ten counts were recorded for this clonotype. The chain carries TRBV12-3 or TRBV12-4 and TRBJ1-1; 7 positions match TRBD1. The CDR3 totals 15 residues. V was clipped by 5 bases and J by 1 base; unmatched bases: 7. This CDR3 is CASSPRQGSNTEAFF. The CDR3 coding sequence is TGTGCCAGCAGTCCACGACAGGGATCGAACACTGAAGCTTTCTTT.

Turning to this clonotype: One end of the junction fails to match germline, which may point to a read error. The V and J genes are TRBV20-1 and TRBJ1-1, with D possibly TRBD1 on 5 matching bases. CDR1 is DFQATT and CDR2 is SNEGSKA in the germline V gene (reference sequence). There are 12 residues in the CDR3. CDR3 loop: CSTGQMKTEAFF. CDR3 in DNA: TGCAGTACCGGACAAATGAAAACTGAAGCTTTCTTT.

At least ten counts were recorded for this clonotype. The chain joins TRBV28 to TRBJ2-7, with TRBD1 matching over 8 bases. Per germline, CDR1 MDHEN and CDR2 SYDVKM. V trimming: 5 bases; J trimming: 0 bases; junction bases outside the gene matches: 9. This CDR3 region has 16 residues. CDR3 in amino acids: CASSPRGQGSSYEQYF. For the CDR3, the DNA is TGTGCCAGCAGTCCTCGTGGACAGGGCAGCTCCTACGAGCAGTACTTC.

This clonotype was recorded at least ten times. The rearrangement joins TRBV20-1 to TRBJ1-2, with 7 nucleotides matching TRBD1. Trimming at V came to 5 bases and at J to 2 bases, leaving 5 bases not matched to a gene. Per germline, CDR1 DFQATT and CDR2 SNEGSKA (reference sequence). There are 13 residues in the CDR3. CDR3 sequence: CSAAAGGNYGYTF. The CDR3 DNA is TGCAGTGCTGCCGCAGGGGGGAACTATGGCTACACCTTC.

This clonotype was seen ten or more times. The chain recombines TRBV7-2 with TRBJ1-4; the D gene is possibly TRBD1 (6 bases). Germline-derived CDR1 and CDR2 are SGHTA and FQGNSA. The CDR3 consists of 14 residues. Trimming removed 5 bases from V and 6 bases from J, with 13 bases in between. The CDR3 region has the DNA TGTGCCAGCAGCAGACAGGTCGTGGATGAAAAACTGTTTTTT. This encodes CASSRQVVDEKLFF.

This clonotype was recorded many times. This chain links TRBV5-1 with TRBJ2-7, with 7 bases aligning to TRBD2. The CDR3 is 14 amino acids. Germline V gene sequence: CDR1 SGHRS, CDR2 YFSETQ. Unmatched junction bases numbered 6, after V lost 0 bases and J lost 6 bases. The CDR3 spells CASSLERGLAEQYF. CDR3 in DNA: TGCGCCAGCAGCTTGGAGCGGGGATTGGCCGAGCAGTACTTC. Full variable domain (outside the CDR3, taken from reference TRBV5-1 and TRBJ2-7): KAGVTQTPRYLIKTRGQQVTLSCSPISGHRSVSWYQQTPGQGLQFLFEYFSETQRNKGNFPGRFSGRQFSNSRSEMNVSTLELGDSALYLCASSLERGLAEQYFGPGTRLTVT.

This clonotype was observed at least ten times. The gene calls are TRBV15 and TRBJ2-7; D is uncertain. The CDR3 sequence is 14 residues long. The V and J ends lost 0 bases and 1 base respectively, with 7 bases between them. Germline lookup yields CDR1 LNHNV and CDR2 YYDKDF (reference sequence). CDR3 residues: CATSRDLLSYEQYF. The CDR3 DNA is TGTGCCACCAGCAGAGATCTGCTTTCCTACGAGCAGTACTTC.